One and the same sample provided the 22 T cell receptor beta chains below, sequenced in a study of tumour-infiltrating T cells in Burkitt lymphoma. Sequencing used immunoSEQ multiplex PCR; TCRdb keeps in-frame clones, though not all of them. The sample contains roughly 7,400 clones, about 18% of which appear only once. The sequenced material came from tumor tissue. These receptors all stem from a human donor with diffuse large B-cell lymphoma.

This clone was seen a handful of times. This rearrangement joins TRBV10-3 to TRBJ2-6; D might be TRBD1 (5 bases). Germline CDR1 is ENHRY and CDR2 is SYGVKD. CDR3 length: 14 residues. Trimming removed 2 bases from V and 4 bases from J, with 6 bases in between. In nucleotides, the CDR3 is TGTGCCATCAGTGAGACAGGCGGGGCCAACGTCCTGACTTTC. Translation: CAISETGGANVLTF.

This clone was seen a few times. J is TRBJ2-3 and V is TRBV7-2; TRBD2 matches at 16 bases. The trim removed 4 bases at V and 9 bases at J, leaving 13 bases unmatched. The CDR3 is made up of 18 amino acids. The germline V gene encodes CDR1 SGHTA and CDR2 FQGNSA. CDR3 sequence (DNA): TGTGCCAGCAGCTCAGAGGGACTAGCGGGAGGGCCGGGGCTAACGCAGTATTTT. Residues: CASSSEGLAGGPGLTQYF.

Only a few counts were recorded for this clone. The V and J genes are TRBV7-9 and TRBJ2-7; TRBD2 is a possible D gene (6 bases). The CDR3 extends over 13 amino acids. The germline CDR1 and CDR2 sequences are SEHNR and FQNEAQ (reference sequence). V dropped 5 bases and J dropped 3 bases, with 11 bases sitting between them. CDR3: CASSEQDYYEQYF. Here the CDR3 DNA reads TGTGCCAGCAGCGAACAGGACTACTACGAGCAGTACTTC.

This clone was recorded a few times. This chain connects TRBV13 to TRBJ2-5; no definite D call. V lost 0 bases to trimming and J lost 2 bases, with 13 bases between them. Germline V CDR1 and CDR2: PRHDT, FYEKMQ (reference sequence). The CDR3 has 16 residues. DNA for the CDR3: TGTGCCAGCAGCTTAGGGGACGGTCGCATTCAAGAGACCCAGTACTTC. Encoded protein: CASSLGDGRIQETQYF.

V is TRBV6-5 and J is TRBJ1-1; D call uncertain. Trimming pared 0 bases from V and 4 bases from J, leaving 15 bases between. From germline, CDR1 is MNHEY and CDR2 SVGAGI. This CDR3 has 16 residues. The CDR3 bases are TGTGCCAGCAGTTACTCTGATGGCCTGAGTGGCACTGAAGCTTTCTTT. This sequence encodes CASSYSDGLSGTEAFF.

This clone came up a few times. V is TRBV13 and J is TRBJ2-7, with D maybe TRBD1 (5 bases). Trimming took off 3 bases at V and 2 bases at J, with 11 bases between the two ends. The CDR3 loop spans 14 amino acids. Germline CDR1 and CDR2: PRHDT and FYEKMQ (reference sequence). CDR3 loop: CASSFPGQPYEQYF. CDR3 bases: TGTGCCAGCAGCTTCCCCGGACAACCCTACGAGCAGTACTTC.

V is TRBV30 and J is TRBJ2-7, with TRBD2 as a possible D gene (5 bases). CDR3 size: 11 residues. The V gene's germline CDR1 is GTSNPN and CDR2 SVGIG (reference sequence). DNA for the CDR3: TGTGTCTTAGGACTCTCCTACGAGCAGTACTTC. Amino acid sequence: CVLGLSYEQYF.

A few counts support this clone. The chain employs TRBV29-1 and TRBJ2-2; TRBD1 or TRBD2 may be the D gene (5 bases each). Germline CDR1 and CDR2: SQVTM and ANQGSEA. The ends were cut back, 1 base at V and 3 bases at J, with 15 bases in the middle. This CDR3 spans 16 amino acids. The chain's CDR3 is CSVEGDGPKDTGELFF. The CDR3 DNA reads as TGCAGCGTTGAAGGGGACGGCCCCAAGGACACCGGGGAGCTGTTTTTT.

To note about this clone: Germline is not matched at one junction end, which may reflect a read error. The chain joins TRBV11-2 to TRBJ2-1, with 10 bases matching TRBD2. The CDR3 spans 17 residues. Germline lookup yields CDR1 SGHAT and CDR2 FQNNGV. This chain's CDR3 is CASSLGQTSGLDNEQFF. The CDR3 bases are TGTGCCAGCAGCTTAGGCCAGACTAGCGGGCTCGACAATGAGCAATTCTTC.

This clone was counted only a few times. V gene TRBV7-2 combines with J gene TRBJ1-3, with D possibly being TRBD1 (6 bases). The CDR3 covers 15 residues. CDR1 is SGHTA, CDR2 FQGNSA, per germline. The germline V and J ends were trimmed by 4 bases and 7 bases, with 17 bases remaining between them. The CDR3 is CASSSPTGLRNTIYF. DNA of the CDR3: TGTGCCAGCAGCTCCCCAACAGGGTTGAGGAACACCATATATTTT.

The chain links TRBV4-3 to TRBJ2-3; 7 positions agree with TRBD1. The V gene's germline CDR1 is LGHNA and CDR2 YSLEER. CDR3 length: 14 residues. The V and J ends lost 1 base and 4 bases, in that order; junction bases with no gene match: 2. The CDR3 spells CASSQGQGPDTQYF. CDR3 bases: TGCGCCAGCAGCCAAGGACAGGGTCCAGATACGCAGTATTTT.

This chain uses TRBV7-6 with TRBJ2-1; the D call may be TRBD1 or TRBD2 (5 bases each). The CDR3 is 15 amino acids. The germline V gene has CDR1 SGHVS and CDR2 FNYEAQ. Trimming left V 1 base short and J 5 bases short, with 12 bases between. The CDR3 region has the DNA TGTGCCAGCAGCTTAGTCGGGGCGTCTGACAATGAGCAGTTCTTC. As protein: CASSLVGASDNEQFF.

This clone was detected only a few times. J is TRBJ2-2 and V is TRBV7-2; TRBD2 agrees at 10 bases. CDR1 is SGHTA and CDR2 is FQGNSA in the germline V gene. J lost 6 bases, V lost 4 bases, and 2 bases had no gene match. The CDR3 spans 14 residues. The CDR3 reads CASSSTSGAGELFF. CDR3 DNA sequence: TGTGCCAGCAGCTCCACTAGCGGGGCCGGGGAGCTGTTTTTT.

The chain joins TRBV5-1 to TRBJ1-1; TRBD1 matches 7 bases. Germline CDR1 is SGHRS and CDR2 is YFSETQ. The V gene end was trimmed by 4 bases and the J gene end by 0 bases; junction bases not matched to a gene: 6. This CDR3 has 15 amino acids. The CDR3 DNA sequence: TGCGCCAGCAGCCAAGGACAGGCAATGAACACTGAAGCTTTCTTT. Protein sequence: CASSQGQAMNTEAFF.

This clone was seen more than once but under ten times. V gene TRBV7-3 combines with J gene TRBJ2-2; D could derive from TRBD1 or TRBD2 (5 bases each). Trimming left V 5 bases short and J 5 bases short, with 21 bases between. CDR3 size: 17 residues. CDR1 and CDR2 from the germline V gene are SGHTA and FQGTGA. CDR3 protein: CASSPSRGAGGTGELFF. Here the CDR3 DNA reads TGTGCCAGCAGCCCGAGTCGAGGGGCGGGTGGGACCGGGGAGCTGTTTTTT.

The chain carries TRBV29-1 and TRBJ1-4; D may be TRBD1 (5 bases). Trimming took off 6 bases at V and 6 bases at J, with 8 bases between the two ends. The V gene's germline CDR1 is SQVTM and CDR2 ANQGSEA. The CDR3 length is 11 residues. The CDR3 loop is CSVGDYEKLFF. CDR3 bases: TGCAGCGTCGGGGACTATGAAAAACTGTTTTTT.

V gene TRBV19 combines with J gene TRBJ1-1, with D hard to call. CDR1 is LNHDA, CDR2 SQIVND, per germline (reference sequence). The CDR3 runs to 11 residues. V was pared by 7 bases and J by 0 bases, with 3 bases between. The CDR3 DNA reads as TGTGCCAGTACCATGAACACTGAAGCTTTCTTT. Protein: CASTMNTEAFF. Full variable domain (rest looked up from reference TRBV19 and TRBJ1-1): DGGITQSPKYLFRKEGQNVTLSCEQNLNHDAMYWYRQDPGQGLRLIYYSQIVNDFQKGDIAEGYSVSREKKESFPLTVTSAQKNPTAFYLCASTMNTEAFFGQGTRLTVV.

The chain recombines TRBV6-6 with TRBJ2-1, with D tentatively TRBD1 (5 bases). This CDR3 region has 14 residues. Trimming took off 5 bases at V and 5 bases at J, with 13 bases between the two ends. Germline CDR1 is MNHNY and CDR2 is SVGAGI (reference sequence). This CDR3 is CASSRARADNEQFF. The CDR3 bases are TGTGCCAGCAGTAGGGCCAGGGCTGACAATGAGCAGTTCTTC.

Only a few counts were recorded for this clone. The V call is TRBV27, the J call TRBJ2-3, with D maybe TRBD2 (5 bases). The germline V gene encodes CDR1 MNHEY and CDR2 SMNVEV (reference sequence). Trimming stripped 7 bases from V and 0 bases from J, with 14 bases between. The CDR3 spans 15 residues. The CDR3 reads CASTLMGASTDTQYF. In nucleotides, the CDR3 is TGTGCCAGCACCTTGATGGGAGCTAGCACAGATACGCAGTATTTT.

The V call is TRBV4-1, the J call TRBJ2-7; 8 bases match TRBD2. Germline V CDR1 and CDR2: MGHRA, YSYEKL. V shed 1 base and J 1 base; nucleotides not matched to a gene: 9. The CDR3 is 17 amino acids. The DNA of the CDR3 is TGCGCCAGCAGCCAAGGAGTGTGGTCTAGCGGGTCCTACGAGCAGTACTTC. This sequence encodes CASSQGVWSSGSYEQYF.

This clone was picked up a small number of times. The chain recombines TRBV6-5 with TRBJ1-2, with TRBD1 identical over 7 bases. The V segment lost 0 bases and the J segment 7 bases; nucleotides outside the gene matches: 5. The CDR3 spans 14 residues. Germline loops: CDR1 MNHEY, CDR2 SVGAGI. CDR3 nucleotide sequence: TGTGCCAGCAGTTACTCGAGACAGGGAGCTGGCTACACCTTC. This translates into CASSYSRQGAGYTF.

There are a few counts of this clone. Here the CDR3 reads CASSVTGTSFGNEQFF. The CDR3 DNA is TGTGCCAGCAGCGTAACCGGGACTAGCTTTGGCAATGAGCAGTTCTTC. The chain is built from TRBV9 and TRBJ2-1, with 9 bases lining up with TRBD2. V trimming: 1 base; J trimming: 6 bases; junction bases outside the gene matches: 8. Germline V lookup: CDR1 SGDLS, CDR2 YYNGEE. This CDR3 has 16 amino acids.